The T cell receptor beta chain described here comes from a study of blood T cell repertoires in COVID-19. Study-level background: COVID-19 samples, acute and convalescent, were from the United States, Italy and Spain. T cells, B-cell-depleted T cells, or PBMCs provided the cDNA or gDNA that served as material.

The V gene end was trimmed by 3 bases and the J gene end by 6 bases; junction bases not matched to a gene: 8. Looked up from germline, CDR1 is LGHDT and CDR2 is YNNKEL (reference sequence). CDR3 length: 15 amino acids. Authors' data handling: Cell counts per sample came from amplifying reference gene primers. Sequencing was performed with immunoSEQ multiplex PCR; in TCRdb, only in-frame clones are kept and a portion is missing. The V and J calls and clone size come from that table; D and trimming were worked out from the DNA. The table lists approximately 69,000 clones, roughly 76% of them singletons.

This chain connects TRBV3-1 (or the pseudogene TRBV3-2) to TRBJ2-1; 7 bases match TRBD1. The material sequenced was peripheral blood. The sequence was collected from a woman in her sixties or seventies with acute or convalescent COVID-19. CDR3 nucleotide sequence: TGTGCCAGCAGCCACCGACAGGGTGGCAGCAATGAGCAGTTCTTC. Encoded protein: CASSHRQGGSNEQFF.